The 27 T cell receptor beta chains presented below share a single source sample, sequenced in a study of cytomegalovirus exposure and HLA in healthy donors. This table comes from immunoSEQ multiplex PCR, and its TCRdb copy is limited to in-frame clones, with some not included. The sample holds roughly 300,000 clones, approximately 90% seen once. Input material: PBMCs. These receptors all come from a woman between 18 and 30 years old in good health and CMV-seronegative.

This rearrangement joins TRBV27 to TRBJ2-7; possible D gene TRBD2, 5 bases. Germline CDR1 is MNHEY and CDR2 is SMNVEV (reference sequence). V was shortened by 4 bases and J by 3 bases, with 13 bases between the two germline ends. The CDR3 is 14 residues long. The CDR3 reads CASSSPTRVYEQYF. CDR3 nucleotide sequence: TGTGCCAGCAGTTCTCCTACTAGGGTCTACGAGCAGTACTTC.

The chain has TRBV7-3 and TRBJ2-1, with 7 bases identical to TRBD2. CDR1 is SGHTA, CDR2 FQGTGA, per germline. The CDR3 runs to 16 residues. V trimming: 3 bases; J trimming: 0 bases; junction bases outside the gene matches: 5. The CDR3 bases are TGTGCCAGCAGCTTGGGCGGGAGTCGCTCCTACAATGAGCAGTTCTTC. Its translation is CASSLGGSRSYNEQFF.

The chain recombines TRBV28 with TRBJ1-5; weak D call: TRBD1 (5 bases). V lost 5 bases to trimming and J lost 1 base, with 9 bases between them. The CDR3 loop spans 14 amino acids. From germline, CDR1 is MDHEN and CDR2 SYDVKM. CDR3 protein: CASSPGPSNQPQHF. The CDR3 coding sequence is TGTGCCAGCAGTCCAGGGCCCAGCAATCAGCCCCAGCATTTT.

The chain links TRBV11-3 to TRBJ2-7; 8 positions agree with TRBD2. The CDR3 loop spans 14 amino acids. The ends lost 5 bases at V and 5 bases at J; junction bases unmatched: 8. Germline loops: CDR1 SGHNT, CDR2 YENEEA. The CDR3 coding sequence is TGTGCCAGCAGCCGCATGAGGACTAGCAACGAGCAGTACTTC. This sequence encodes CASSRMRTSNEQYF.

This chain connects TRBV28 to TRBJ2-3, with D tentatively TRBD2 (6 bases). Trimming cost V 2 bases and J 0 bases, with 12 bases left between them. The CDR3 is made up of 16 amino acids. CDR1 MDHEN and CDR2 SYDVKM come from the germline V gene. CDR3 DNA sequence: TGTGCCAGCAGTTTAGCGGGAATGGCTAGCACAGATACGCAGTATTTT. Translating it yields CASSLAGMASTDTQYF.

J is TRBJ2-7 and V is TRBV2; 7 positions agree with TRBD2. This CDR3 contains 12 residues. Per germline, CDR1 SNHLY and CDR2 FYNNEI. With V trimmed by 6 bases and J by 3 bases, 2 bases remained unmatched. The CDR3 region is CASRGTIYEQYF. CDR3 coding DNA: TGTGCCAGCAGGGGGACTATCTACGAGCAGTACTTC.

This clone was recorded once. The chain carries TRBV27 and TRBJ1-2; 9 bases are shared with TRBD1. The V segment lost 6 bases and the J segment 2 bases; nucleotides outside the gene matches: 10. There are 16 residues in the CDR3. Germline V gives CDR1 MNHEY, CDR2 SMNVEV (reference sequence). The CDR3 sequence: CASSHRPGQGNYGYTF. The CDR3 nucleotides read TGTGCCAGCAGCCACCGACCCGGACAGGGGAACTATGGCTACACCTTC.

The gene calls are TRBV6-1 and TRBJ1-1; 7 bases line up with TRBD1. This CDR3 region has 14 residues. V shed 8 bases and J 1 base; nucleotides not matched to a gene: 7. The V gene's germline CDR1 is MNHNS and CDR2 SASEGT. The CDR3 bases are TGTGCCAGCCGTATGGGACAGAGGAACACTGAAGCTTTCTTT. Protein sequence: CASRMGQRNTEAFF.

The chain carries TRBV4-1 and TRBJ1-4; perhaps TRBD1 as D (6 bases). The CDR3 loop spans 14 amino acids. V lost 4 bases, J lost 7 bases, and 13 bases lay in between. Per germline, CDR1 MGHRA and CDR2 YSYEKL. The CDR3 reads CASSLGTPLEKLFF. The CDR3 nucleotides are TGCGCCAGCAGCCTTGGGACACCCCTTGAAAAACTGTTTTTT.

The chain links TRBV2 to TRBJ2-1; D is perhaps TRBD2 (5 bases). CDR3 size: 14 residues. The germline CDR1 and CDR2 sequences are SNHLY and FYNNEI. V gave up 1 base and J gave up 6 bases, with 10 bases separating them. CDR3 loop: CASSEGTRPNEQFF. The CDR3 DNA reads as TGTGCCAGCAGTGAAGGAACTAGACCCAATGAGCAGTTCTTC. The whole variable domain, filled in from reference TRBV2 and TRBJ2-1, reads EPEVTQTPSHQVTQMGQEVILRCVPISNHLYFYWYRQILGQKVEFLVSFYNNEISEKSEIFDDQFSVERPDGSNFTLKIRSTKLEDSAMYFCASSEGTRPNEQFFGPGTRLTVL.

J is TRBJ2-3 and V is TRBV5-1, with 11 nucleotides matching TRBD2. The germline V gene has CDR1 SGHRS and CDR2 YFSETQ. This CDR3 has 16 amino acids. Trimming cost V 1 base and J 6 bases; bases outside gene matches: 7. CDR3 residues: CASSLTSGSGQDTQYF. CDR3 in DNA: TGCGCCAGCAGCTTGACTAGCGGGAGTGGTCAGGATACGCAGTATTTT. The full variable domain, in which reference TRBV5-1 and TRBJ2-3 provide the parts outside the CDR3, is KAGVTQTPRYLIKTRGQQVTLSCSPISGHRSVSWYQQTPGQGLQFLFEYFSETQRNKGNFPGRFSGRQFSNSRSEMNVSTLELGDSALYLCASSLTSGSGQDTQYFGPGTRLTVL.

The chain links TRBV11-1 to TRBJ2-7, with D tentatively TRBD2 (6 bases). CDR3 length: 15 residues. The V gene's germline CDR1 is SGHAT and CDR2 FQDESV (reference sequence). V lost 2 bases, J lost 3 bases, and 14 bases lay in between. The CDR3 DNA sequence: TGTGCCAGCAGCTTAAGGAGGGCCGAGATCTACGAGCAGTACTTC. Protein product: CASSLRRAEIYEQYF.

The chain combines TRBV5-6 with TRBJ2-7; the match to TRBD1 covers 8 bases. J was trimmed by 5 bases and V by 7 bases; bases with no gene match: 8. Germline CDR1 and CDR2: SGHDT and YYEEEE. The CDR3 contains 13 residues. The DNA for the CDR3 is TGTGCCAGCTTTGGACAGGGTCTCCACGAGCAGTACTTC. Its translation is CASFGQGLHEQYF.

This clone was observed at least ten times. This chain links TRBV7-9 with TRBJ1-2; TRBD1 aligns across 7 bases. V lost 3 bases and J lost 5; bases outside the gene matches: 3. Germline CDR1 and CDR2: SEHNR and FQNEAQ (reference sequence). The CDR3 contains 13 residues. The CDR3 reads CASSLGQRYGYTF. The CDR3 DNA is TGTGCCAGCAGCTTGGGACAGCGATATGGCTACACCTTC.

The gene calls are TRBV5-1 and TRBJ2-7, with D possibly matching TRBD2 (6 bases). V dropped 0 bases and J dropped 6 bases, with 13 bases sitting between them. CDR3 length equals 14 residues. The germline V gene encodes CDR1 SGHRS and CDR2 YFSETQ. CDR3 coding DNA: TGCGCCAGCAGCTTGGAACGACTAGGAGGCGAGCAGTACTTC. Amino acids: CASSLERLGGEQYF.

This chain uses TRBV28 with TRBJ2-3; D unclear. Germline CDR1 reads MDHEN; CDR2 reads SYDVKM. This CDR3 is 16 amino acids long. The ends were cut back, 1 base at V and 0 bases at J, with 11 bases in the middle. CDR3 nucleotide sequence: TGTGCCAGCAGTTTATTAGCTGCTTCTAGCACAGATACGCAGTATTTT. Residues: CASSLLAASSTDTQYF. Variable domain in full (rest from reference TRBV28 and TRBJ2-3): DVKVTQSSRYLVKRTGEKVFLECVQDMDHENMFWYRQDPGLGLRLIYFSYDVKMKEKGDIPEGYSVSREKKERFSLILESASTNQTSMYLCASSLLAASSTDTQYFGPGTRLTVL.

V and J are TRBV5-1 and TRBJ2-7, with a possible D match to TRBD1 (6 bases). Trimming cost V 1 base and J 7 bases, with 15 bases left between them. The CDR3 runs to 14 residues. Germline V gene lookup returns CDR1 SGHRS and CDR2 YFSETQ. CDR3 sequence reads: CASSLTGTRWEQYF. CDR3 sequence (DNA): TGCGCCAGCAGCTTGACAGGGACCCGCTGGGAGCAGTACTTC.

CDR3 residues: CASSSPTSGRINEQFF. CDR3 DNA: TGTGCCAGCAGTTCTCCGACTAGCGGGAGGATTAATGAGCAGTTCTTC. The chain recombines TRBV27 with TRBJ2-1; 13 bases agree with TRBD2. The CDR3 loop spans 16 amino acids. After removal of 4 bases from V and 7 bases from J, the junction contained 7 bases not matched to a gene. Germline-derived CDR1 and CDR2 are MNHEY and SMNVEV (reference sequence).

The CDR3 sequence is CASSLPTGLLAEQYF. The CDR3 nucleotides read TGTGCCAGCAGCTTACCGACAGGGCTCCTCGCCGAGCAGTACTTC. The chain links TRBV7-6 to TRBJ2-7; 7 nucleotides agree with TRBD1. Germline V CDR1 and CDR2: SGHVS, FNYEAQ. The ends lost 2 bases at V and 6 bases at J; junction bases unmatched: 10. The CDR3 totals 15 residues.

This chain uses TRBV14 with TRBJ2-3, with 9 bases fitting TRBD2. Germline CDR1 and CDR2: SGHDN and FVKESK. J lost 1 base, V lost 4 bases, and 9 bases had no gene match. The CDR3 loop spans 17 amino acids. The CDR3 here is CASSLAIVAGGTDTQYF. CDR3 nucleotide sequence: TGTGCCAGCAGCCTAGCCATTGTAGCGGGAGGCACAGATACGCAGTATTTT.

This clone was seen more than once but under ten times. The chain combines TRBV18 with TRBJ2-7, with 8 bases that match TRBD1. J lost 2 bases, V lost 3 bases, and 3 bases had no gene match. This CDR3 spans 14 amino acids. Germline values: CDR1 KGHSH, CDR2 LQKENI. In DNA form, the CDR3 reads TGTGCCAGCTCACCGGCGGGACAGGCCTACGAGCAGTACTTC. Residues: CASSPAGQAYEQYF.

The chain couples TRBV5-1 to TRBJ1-2, with 11 nucleotides matching TRBD1. V shed 3 bases and J 7 bases; nucleotides not matched to a gene: 5. CDR1 is SGHRS and CDR2 is YFSETQ in the germline V gene. There are 14 residues in the CDR3. Here the CDR3 DNA reads TGCGCCAGCAGCTCTAGGACAGGGGGCTCTGGCTACACCTTC. This codes for CASSSRTGGSGYTF.

The chain combines TRBV7-3 with TRBJ2-3; 7 nucleotides align to TRBD2. The CDR3 totals 15 residues. The germline V gene encodes CDR1 SGHTA and CDR2 FQGTGA. The junction had 4 bases not matched to a gene; V was cut back by 4 bases and J by 0 bases. The CDR3 reads CASSYLADSTDTQYF. Written as DNA, the CDR3 is TGTGCCAGCAGCTATCTAGCGGACAGCACAGATACGCAGTATTTT.

The chain has TRBV15 and TRBJ1-2; D is unresolved. V gave up 1 base and J gave up 2 bases, with 8 bases separating them. The CDR3 is 14 amino acids. Per the germline V gene, CDR1 is LNHNV and CDR2 is YYDKDF (reference sequence). As DNA, the CDR3 is TGTGCCACCAGCAGAGTATCCAGAAACTATGGCTACACCTTC. Translation: CATSRVSRNYGYTF. The entire variable domain, with the rest obtained from reference TRBV15 and TRBJ1-2, is as follows: DAMVIQNPRYQVTQFGKPVTLSCSQTLNHNVMYWYQQKSSQAPKLLFHYYDKDFNNEADTPDNFQSRRPNTSFCFLDIRSPGLGDTAMYLCATSRVSRNYGYTFGSGTRLTVV.

V gene TRBV5-6 combines with J gene TRBJ2-1; 10 positions agree with TRBD2. Germline assignment: CDR1 SGHDT and CDR2 YYEEEE. V dropped 4 bases and J dropped 2; count of bases not matched to a gene: 6. The CDR3 runs 16 residues. The CDR3 region is CASSPTGTSAYNEQFF. The CDR3, as DNA: TGTGCCAGCAGCCCGACCGGGACTAGCGCCTACAATGAGCAGTTCTTC.

The chain joins TRBV7-3 to TRBJ2-1; TRBD2 matches 11 bases. In germline, CDR1 is SGHTA, CDR2 FQGTGA. This CDR3 is 17 amino acids long. V lost 5 bases, J lost 7 bases, and 13 bases stayed unmatched. The CDR3 loop reads CASSPIAGGPSLNEQFF. Written as DNA, the CDR3 is TGTGCCAGCAGCCCTATAGCGGGAGGGCCCTCCTTAAATGAGCAGTTCTTC.

This chain connects TRBV6-1 to TRBJ2-3; D remains unclear. Germline loops: CDR1 MNHNS, CDR2 SASEGT. V was pared by 0 bases and J by 2 bases, with 6 bases between. This CDR3 contains 14 residues. CDR3 region: CASSEAGLTDTQYF. The CDR3 bases are TGTGCCAGCAGTGAAGCGGGCCTCACAGATACGCAGTATTTT.